These 10 T cell receptor beta chains were sequenced from one sample in a study of early T cells in non-severe SARS-CoV-2 infection. Via MiXCR, TCRdb re-called the 5' RACE reads, giving one row per CDR3 protein. The sample yields around 75,000 distinct CDR3 sequences, roughly 8.7% seen once. The sample was whole blood. These receptor sequences come from an adult who was a healthcare worker with PCR-confirmed SARS-CoV-2 infection or an uninfected control (not recorded which).

Many counts were recorded for this clonotype. This chain joins TRBV20-1 and TRBJ2-5; 10 nucleotides match TRBD1. V shed 6 bases and J 4 bases; nucleotides not matched to a gene: 2. The CDR3 has 12 amino acids. Germline lookup yields CDR1 DFQATT and CDR2 SNEGSKA (reference sequence). The CDR3 DNA sequence: TGCAGTGCCCGGACAGGGGGAGAGACCCAGTACTTC. The encoded protein is CSARTGGETQYF.

This clonotype showed up many times. The rearrangement joins TRBV4-2 to TRBJ2-1, with TRBD2 matching 13 bases. CDR3 length equals 20 residues. Per germline, CDR1 LGHNA and CDR2 YNFKEQ. V dropped 4 bases and J dropped 5; count of bases not matched to a gene: 17. CDR3 region: CASSPWRTSGSSRTHNEQFF. The CDR3 DNA reads as TGTGCCAGCAGCCCGTGGAGGACTAGCGGGAGCTCGCGTACACACAATGAGCAGTTCTTC.

This clonotype appeared many times. This chain uses TRBV18 with TRBJ1-5; D gene ambiguous. Germline V gene sequence: CDR1 KGHSH, CDR2 LQKENI. Trimming removed 1 base at V and 6 bases at J, with 10 bases between. The CDR3 sequence is 14 residues long. CDR3 amino acids: CASSPQSDGQPQHF. The DNA of the CDR3 is TGTGCCAGCTCACCACAGTCAGACGGTCAGCCCCAGCATTTT.

This chain links TRBV3-1 with TRBJ2-7; 8 bases align to TRBD2. Germline loops: CDR1 LGHDT, CDR2 YNNKEL (reference sequence). The V and J ends lost 1 base and 2 bases, in that order; junction bases with no gene match: 4. The CDR3 is 15 amino acids. The CDR3 here is CASSQAFSGAYEQYF. DNA of the CDR3: TGTGCCAGCAGCCAAGCTTTTAGCGGGGCCTACGAGCAGTACTTC.

This clonotype was seen just once. This chain links TRBV27 with TRBJ1-5; D is perhaps TRBD1 (5 bases). V was trimmed by 3 bases and J by 2 bases, leaving 11 bases between them. The CDR3 extends over 15 amino acids. Germline values: CDR1 MNHEY, CDR2 SMNVEV (reference sequence). CDR3 DNA: TGTGCCAGCAGTTTGCGCAGGGAAGGCAATCAGCCCCAGCATTTT. This translates into CASSLRREGNQPQHF.

This clonotype was detected ten times or more. This sequence joins TRBV7-2 and TRBJ1-2; D uncertain. V dropped 3 bases and J dropped 8 bases, with 13 bases sitting between them. This CDR3 is 13 amino acids long. CDR1 and CDR2 from the germline V gene are SGHTA and FQGNSA. This CDR3 is CASSLSRGAGYTF. The DNA for the CDR3 is TGTGCCAGCAGCTTGAGTCGGGGAGCCGGCTACACCTTC. The whole variable domain, filled in from reference TRBV7-2 and TRBJ1-2, reads GAGVSQSPSNKVTEKGKDVELRCDPISGHTALYWYRQSLGQGLEFLIYFQGNSAPDKSGLPSDRFSAERTGGSVSTLTIQRTQQEDSAVYLCASSLSRGAGYTFGSGTRLTVV.

This clonotype was found many times. This chain connects TRBV6-1 to TRBJ1-2, with D tentatively TRBD1 (6 bases). The CDR3 sequence is 12 residues long. V gave up 6 bases and J gave up 8 bases, with 13 bases separating them. From germline, CDR1 is MNHNS and CDR2 SASEGT. CDR3 sequence: CASRDSGGGYTF. The CDR3 DNA reads TGTGCCAGCAGGGACAGCGGCGGAGGCTACACCTTC.

The chain links TRBV7-9 to TRBJ2-3; D perhaps matches TRBD1 (8 bases). Germline CDR1 is SEHNR and CDR2 is FQNEAQ (reference sequence). The CDR3 is 14 residues long. The germline V and J ends were trimmed by 6 bases and 5 bases, with 15 bases remaining between them. In DNA form, the CDR3 reads TGTGCCAGCAGTTCGGACAGGGAGGGAGATACGCAGTATTTT. Its translation is CASSSDREGDTQYF.

The sample holds many counts of this clonotype. The chain is built from TRBV6-6 and TRBJ2-2, with TRBD1 matching over 8 bases. Unmatched junction bases numbered 6, after V lost 5 bases and J lost 1 base. The CDR3 spans 16 residues. Germline CDR1 and CDR2: MNHNY and SVGAGI (reference sequence). The CDR3 DNA is TGTGCCAGCAGTATCACCGGGACAGGGAACACCGGGGAGCTGTTTTTT. Its translation: CASSITGTGNTGELFF.

This clonotype was counted a few times. This chain connects TRBV29-1 to TRBJ2-3, with TRBD2 identical over 9 bases. This CDR3 spans 15 amino acids. V shed 5 bases, J shed 3 bases, and the junction held 9 bases outside the gene matches. CDR1 SQVTM and CDR2 ANQGSEA come from the germline V gene. For the CDR3, the DNA is TGCAGCGTTCTTGGCCCAGCGGGGGGAACAGATACGCAGTATTTT. Protein: CSVLGPAGGTDTQYF.